A single sample is the source of the 20 T cell receptor beta chains below, sequenced in a study of T cells in Graves' hyperthyroidism and ophthalmopathy. Authors of the study amplified TCR beta CDR3 regions from RNA transcripts. The primer set for the first-round RT-PCR of the TCR CDR3 was HTBI. Each CDR3 protein is one row after TCRdb ran MiXCR on the multiplex PCR reads. In the table there are fewer than 550,000 distinct CDR3 sequences, roughly 14% of which are singletons. The sample taken for sequencing was blood. The source is a woman aged 18-30 years with Graves' hyperthyroidism.

This rearrangement joins TRBV20-1 to TRBJ2-7, with 9 bases identical to TRBD1. After removal of 4 bases from V and 4 bases from J, the junction contained 2 bases not matched to a gene. This CDR3 spans 12 amino acids. In germline, CDR1 is DFQATT, CDR2 SNEGSKA (reference sequence). The CDR3 is CSATGTGYEQYF. In DNA form, the CDR3 reads TGCAGTGCTACGGGGACAGGGTACGAGCAGTACTTC.

The rearrangement uses TRBV7-8 and TRBJ2-5; D is undetermined. Germline lookup yields CDR1 SGHVS and CDR2 FQNEAQ. The CDR3 sequence is 11 residues long. With 4 bases removed from V and 11 bases from J, the gap between germline ends came to 11 bases. CDR3 sequence (DNA): TGTGCCAGCAGCTCACTTGGGCTACAGTACTTC. Protein: CASSSLGLQYF.

The CDR3 spells CASSRYGDLSGNTIYF. In DNA form, the CDR3 reads TGTGCCAGCAGCCGGTACGGTGATCTCTCTGGAAACACCATATATTTT. The chain carries TRBV3-1 and TRBJ1-3; no clear D. The CDR3 runs 16 residues. Trimming removed 4 bases at V and 0 bases at J, with 13 bases between. The germline V gene encodes CDR1 LGHDT and CDR2 YNNKEL (reference sequence).

V and J are TRBV29-1 and TRBJ1-4; perhaps TRBD1 as D (5 bases). CDR1 SQVTM and CDR2 ANQGSEA come from the germline V gene. This CDR3 is 14 amino acids long. V lost 4 bases to trimming and J lost 4 bases, with 13 bases between them. In DNA form, the CDR3 reads TGCAGCGTTGGCGCGGCAGGACATAATGAAAAACTGTTTTTT. Translating it yields CSVGAAGHNEKLFF.

In its sample, this clonotype was seen many times. CDR3 loop: CASRPKPGQLSGANVLTF. CDR3 in DNA: TGTGCCAGCAGGCCTAAACCGGGACAGCTCTCTGGGGCCAACGTCCTGACTTTC. V and J are TRBV6-2 or TRBV6-3 and TRBJ2-6; 7 bases match TRBD1. Looked up from germline, CDR1 is MNHEY and CDR2 is SVGEGT. V gave up 6 bases and J gave up 0 bases; unmatched junction bases: 11. CDR3 length: 18 residues.

Remarks on this clonotype: A much larger clone lies a single base off, so this may be a read error. The rearrangement uses TRBV18 and TRBJ2-7; D possibly corresponds to TRBD2 (6 bases). CDR1 KGHSH and CDR2 LQKENI come from the germline V gene. The CDR3 is 14 residues long. The germline V and J ends were trimmed by 5 bases and 3 bases, with 14 bases remaining between them. The CDR3 is CASSADSGYYEQYF. Written as DNA, the CDR3 is TGTGCCAGCTCAGCTGATAGCGGATACTACGAGCAGTACTTC.

This clonotype came up a few times. The chain recombines TRBV7-9 with TRBJ2-1; no firm D call. Germline-derived CDR1 and CDR2 are SEHNR and FQNEAQ (reference sequence). CDR3 length: 15 amino acids. Trimming removed 0 bases at V and 6 bases at J, with 12 bases between. The CDR3: CASSLADFFSNEQFF. In nucleotides, the CDR3 is TGTGCCAGCAGCTTAGCCGACTTTTTTAGCAATGAGCAGTTCTTC.

The chain carries TRBV3-1 and TRBJ1-3, with a weak D call TRBD1 (5 bases). The CDR3 runs 15 residues. V lost 4 bases, J lost 4 bases, and 14 bases lay in between. In germline, CDR1 is LGHDT, CDR2 YNNKEL (reference sequence). The CDR3 here is CASSRNRGYGNTIYF. CDR3 coding DNA: TGTGCCAGCAGCCGTAACCGGGGGTACGGAAACACCATATATTTT.

J is TRBJ1-2 and V is TRBV12-3 or TRBV12-4; weak D call: TRBD1 (6 bases). The CDR3 length is 13 residues. The ends were cut back, 3 bases at V and 8 bases at J, with 13 bases in the middle. This CDR3 is CASSFAGVGGYTF. CDR3 DNA: TGTGCCAGCAGTTTTGCAGGGGTGGGAGGCTACACCTTC.

The gene calls are TRBV20-1 and TRBJ2-1; D is perhaps TRBD2 (6 bases). From germline, CDR1 is DFQATT and CDR2 SNEGSKA (reference sequence). The CDR3 runs to 18 residues. The ends were cut back, 4 bases at V and 0 bases at J, with 22 bases in the middle. The CDR3 loop reads CSAIRLPGEYGSYNEQFF. The CDR3 region has the DNA TGCAGTGCTATCAGATTGCCGGGGGAGTATGGCTCCTACAATGAGCAGTTCTTC.

The chain couples TRBV20-1 to TRBJ2-7, with D possibly matching TRBD1 (6 bases). CDR3 length equals 12 residues. Between the trimmed V and J ends, which lost 6 bases and 5 bases, there was a span of 14 bases. CDR1 and CDR2 (germline): DFQATT, SNEGSKA (reference sequence). CDR3: CSAPQGTHEQYF. CDR3 DNA: TGCAGTGCACCACAGGGTACCCACGAGCAGTACTTC.

As regards this clonotype: A much larger clone is a single base away; this may be a read error. The chain has TRBV2 and TRBJ1-5, with 7 bases identical to TRBD1. Germline V CDR1 and CDR2: SNHLY, FYNNEI. Trimming removed 6 bases from V and 3 bases from J; junction bases left unmatched: 8. CDR3 length: 15 amino acids. The CDR3 sequence is CASRSDRVDNQPQHF. Here the CDR3 DNA reads TGTGCCAGCAGATCTGACAGGGTCGACAATCAGCCCCAGCATTTT.

This clonotype was picked up many times. The chain couples TRBV3-1 to TRBJ1-2; unclear D gene. Trimming took 4 bases from V and 8 from J, leaving 11 bases between them. The germline V gene encodes CDR1 LGHDT and CDR2 YNNKEL (reference sequence). This CDR3 contains 12 residues. The CDR3 loop reads CASSRRERGYTF. The DNA for the CDR3 is TGTGCCAGCAGCCGACGGGAGCGGGGCTACACCTTC.

V usage is TRBV20-1 and J usage is TRBJ1-5; possibly TRBD1 for D (6 bases). V was shortened by 4 bases and J by 0 bases, with 16 bases between the two germline ends. Germline assignment: CDR1 DFQATT and CDR2 SNEGSKA (reference sequence). The CDR3 spans 16 residues. DNA of the CDR3: TGCAGTGCTATTAGGGGGGGCGTTTATAGCAATCAGCCCCAGCATTTT. It codes for CSAIRGGVYSNQPQHF.

The V and J genes are TRBV13 and TRBJ2-3; 11 positions agree with TRBD2. After removal of 5 bases from V and 0 bases from J, the junction contained 4 bases not matched to a gene. CDR1 and CDR2 from the germline V gene are PRHDT and FYEKMQ (reference sequence). This CDR3 has 16 amino acids. The CDR3 nucleotides are TGTGCCAGCAGCATCAGACTAGCGGGGAGCACAGATACGCAGTATTTT. As protein: CASSIRLAGSTDTQYF.

This clonotype was detected a few times. The chain carries TRBV19 and TRBJ1-5; 8 positions match TRBD1. Germline lookup yields CDR1 LNHDA and CDR2 SQIVND (reference sequence). The CDR3 loop spans 16 amino acids. The V gene end was trimmed by 2 bases and the J gene end by 4 bases; junction bases not matched to a gene: 7. CDR3 nucleotides: TGTGCCAGTAGTATATCAGGGGGCAAGGGGAATCAGCCCCAGCATTTT. It is translated as CASSISGGKGNQPQHF. The full variable domain, rest sourced from reference TRBV19 and TRBJ1-5, is DGGITQSPKYLFRKEGQNVTLSCEQNLNHDAMYWYRQDPGQGLRLIYYSQIVNDFQKGDIAEGYSVSREKKESFPLTVTSAQKNPTAFYLCASSISGGKGNQPQHFGDGTRLSIL.

The chain couples TRBV7-3 to TRBJ2-3, with a weak D call TRBD1 (6 bases). Germline assignment: CDR1 SGHTA and CDR2 FQGTGA. CDR3 length: 14 residues. V lost 3 bases to trimming and J lost 6 bases, with 13 bases between them. Here the CDR3 DNA reads TGTGCCAGCAGCTTGGGGGCCCCCGGGGATACGCAGTATTTT. This gives the protein CASSLGAPGDTQYF.

Many counts were recorded for this clonotype. The rearrangement links TRBV10-1 to TRBJ1-1; TRBD1 is a possible D gene (6 bases). V lost 0 bases and J lost 4, with 12 bases in between. Germline CDR1 reads WNHNN; CDR2 reads SYGVQD (reference sequence). The CDR3 covers 15 residues. CDR3 region: CASSESGARGTEAFF. The CDR3 region has the DNA TGCGCCAGCAGTGAGTCGGGGGCTAGAGGCACTGAAGCTTTCTTT.

The J gene is TRBJ2-1, the V gene TRBV29-1, with 9 bases identical to TRBD2. This CDR3 contains 16 residues. The V segment lost 0 bases and the J segment 3 bases; nucleotides outside the gene matches: 6. CDR1 SQVTM and CDR2 ANQGSEA come from the germline V gene. In DNA form, the CDR3 reads TGCAGCGTTGAAGACTTAGCGGGAGTTAGCTACAATGAGCAGTTCTTC. Protein: CSVEDLAGVSYNEQFF.

This clonotype appeared once. The chain carries TRBV19 and TRBJ2-1, with 13 bases lining up with TRBD2. J was trimmed by 6 bases and V by 1 base; bases with no gene match: 0. The CDR3 loop spans 15 amino acids. The germline V gene encodes CDR1 LNHDA and CDR2 SQIVND (reference sequence). This CDR3 reads CASSIGTSGGNEQFF. The CDR3 DNA reads TGTGCCAGTAGTATAGGGACTAGCGGGGGCAATGAGCAGTTCTTC.